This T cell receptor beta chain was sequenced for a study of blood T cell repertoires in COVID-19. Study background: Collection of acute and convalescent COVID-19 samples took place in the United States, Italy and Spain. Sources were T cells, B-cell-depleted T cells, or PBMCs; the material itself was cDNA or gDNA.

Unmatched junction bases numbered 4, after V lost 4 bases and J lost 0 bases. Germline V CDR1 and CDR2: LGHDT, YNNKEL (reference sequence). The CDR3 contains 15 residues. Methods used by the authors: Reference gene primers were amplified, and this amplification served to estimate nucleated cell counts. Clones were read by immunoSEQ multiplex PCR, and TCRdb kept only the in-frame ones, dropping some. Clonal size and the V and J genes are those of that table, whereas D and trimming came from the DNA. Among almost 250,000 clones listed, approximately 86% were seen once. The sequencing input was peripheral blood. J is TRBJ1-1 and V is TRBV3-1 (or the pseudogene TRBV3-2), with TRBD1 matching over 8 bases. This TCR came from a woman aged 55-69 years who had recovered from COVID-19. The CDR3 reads CASSPRTGMNTEAFF. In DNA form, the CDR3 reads TGTGCCAGCAGCCCCAGGACAGGGATGAACACTGAAGCTTTCTTT.